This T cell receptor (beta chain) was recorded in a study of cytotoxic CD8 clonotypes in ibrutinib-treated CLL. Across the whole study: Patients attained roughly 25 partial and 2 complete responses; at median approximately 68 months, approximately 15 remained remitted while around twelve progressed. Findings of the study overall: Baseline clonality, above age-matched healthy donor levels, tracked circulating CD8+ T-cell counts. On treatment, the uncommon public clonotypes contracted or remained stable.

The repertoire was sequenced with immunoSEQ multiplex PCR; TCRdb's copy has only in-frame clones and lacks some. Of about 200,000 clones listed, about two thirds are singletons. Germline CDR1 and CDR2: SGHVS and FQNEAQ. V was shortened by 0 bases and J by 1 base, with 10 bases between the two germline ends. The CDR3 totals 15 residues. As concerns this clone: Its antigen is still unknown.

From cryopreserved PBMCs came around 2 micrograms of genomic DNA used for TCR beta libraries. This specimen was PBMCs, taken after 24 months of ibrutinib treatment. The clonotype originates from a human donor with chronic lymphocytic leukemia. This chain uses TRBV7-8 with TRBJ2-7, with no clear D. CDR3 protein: CASSLARGRSYEQYF. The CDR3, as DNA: TGTGCCAGCAGCTTAGCGAGAGGTAGATCCTACGAGCAGTACTTC.